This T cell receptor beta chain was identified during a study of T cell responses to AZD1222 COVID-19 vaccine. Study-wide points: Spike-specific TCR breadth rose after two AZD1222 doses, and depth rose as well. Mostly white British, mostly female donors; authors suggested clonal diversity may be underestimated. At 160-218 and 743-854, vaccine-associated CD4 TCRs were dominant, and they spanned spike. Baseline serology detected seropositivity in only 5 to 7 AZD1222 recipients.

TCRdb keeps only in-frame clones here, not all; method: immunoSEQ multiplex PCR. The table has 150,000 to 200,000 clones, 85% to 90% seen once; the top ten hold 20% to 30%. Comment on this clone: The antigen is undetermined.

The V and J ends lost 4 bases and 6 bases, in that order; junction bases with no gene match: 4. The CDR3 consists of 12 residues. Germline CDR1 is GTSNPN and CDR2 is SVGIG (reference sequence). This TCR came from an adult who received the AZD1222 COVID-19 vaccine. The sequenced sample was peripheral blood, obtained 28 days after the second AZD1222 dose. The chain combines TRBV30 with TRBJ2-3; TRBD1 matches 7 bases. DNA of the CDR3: TGTGCCTGGAAACAGGGGTTGGATACGCAGTATTTT. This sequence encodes CAWKQGLDTQYF.